A single sample is the source of the 28 T cell receptor beta chains below, sequenced in a study of shared clonotypes between healthy human individuals. Assay used: immunoSEQ multiplex PCR; TCRdb lists only in-frame clones, some missing. The table lists about 2.2 million clones, just under 95% of them singletons. In the naive CD8 group, cells lacked CD45RO and were positively selected for CCR7, so terminally differentiated effector memory CD45RA+ cells were left out. The specimen sequenced was naive CD8+ T cells from PBMCs. The receptors originated from a man between 18 and 29 years old in good health. Some clones in this sample may be carry-over from other donors' samples.

This clone appeared a single time. The chain couples TRBV6-6 to TRBJ1-1; no definite D call. Germline CDR1 is MNHNY and CDR2 is SVGAGI (reference sequence). Between the trimmed V and J ends, which lost 5 bases and 1 base, there was a span of 17 bases. This CDR3 contains 16 residues. The DNA for the CDR3 is TGTGCCAGCAGTAACCCCTACAAAGGTCAGAACACTGAAGCTTTCTTT. Translation: CASSNPYKGQNTEAFF.

The chain combines TRBV6-1 with TRBJ2-7, with D perhaps TRBD2 (6 bases). Germline CDR1 and CDR2: MNHNS and SASEGT. V lost 1 base, J lost 4 bases, and 17 bases lay in between. The CDR3 contains 16 residues. The CDR3 bases are TGTGCCAGCAGTGAAGGGGCGGGGTCAAGGACGTACGAGCAGTACTTC. Protein: CASSEGAGSRTYEQYF.

The genes are TRBV19 and TRBJ2-5; D unclear. In germline, CDR1 is LNHDA, CDR2 SQIVND (reference sequence). The germline V and J ends were trimmed by 6 bases and 2 bases, with 13 bases remaining between them. The CDR3 runs to 14 residues. The CDR3, as DNA: TGTGCCAGTAGACCCTCACCCCCTCAAGAGACCCAGTACTTC. It is translated as CASRPSPPQETQYF.

The chain joins TRBV9 to TRBJ2-1; no clear D gene. The germline CDR1 and CDR2 sequences are SGDLS and YYNGEE. Deletions cut 4 bases from V and 0 bases from J, with 11 bases between. CDR3 length: 15 residues. The CDR3 protein is CASSPHRISYNEQFF. In DNA, the CDR3 is TGTGCCAGCAGCCCTCACCGGATCTCCTACAATGAGCAGTTCTTC.

This chain uses TRBV18 with TRBJ2-1; TRBD2 aligns across 13 bases. CDR1 KGHSH and CDR2 LQKENI come from the germline V gene. There are 17 residues in the CDR3. The V gene end was trimmed by 4 bases and the J gene end by 3 bases; junction bases not matched to a gene: 6. The CDR3 loop is CASSRPGLAGIYNEQFF. DNA of the CDR3: TGTGCCAGCTCACGGCCGGGACTAGCGGGGATCTACAATGAGCAGTTCTTC.

This clone appeared a single time. The chain is built from TRBV19 and TRBJ2-5; perhaps D is TRBD1 or TRBD2 (5 bases each). V lost 6 bases and J 2 bases, leaving 13 bases between the germline ends. CDR3 length: 14 amino acids. Germline CDR1 reads LNHDA; CDR2 reads SQIVND (reference sequence). The CDR3 spells CASSYTWGQETQYF. The CDR3 DNA reads TGTGCCAGTAGCTATACTTGGGGGCAAGAGACCCAGTACTTC.

The chain joins TRBV9 to TRBJ2-1; D is ambiguous. V lost 4 bases to trimming and J lost 3 bases, with 17 bases between them. Germline values: CDR1 SGDLS, CDR2 YYNGEE. The CDR3 spans 16 residues. CDR3 sequence (DNA): TGTGCCAGCAGCCACGCCGATGGCGGCAACTACAATGAGCAGTTCTTC. Protein sequence: CASSHADGGNYNEQFF.

The CDR3: CASSESVVGEAFF. The DNA for the CDR3 is TGCGCCAGCAGTGAGTCGGTGGTGGGTGAAGCTTTCTTT. The rearrangement links TRBV10-1 to TRBJ1-1; no reliable D call. The CDR3 consists of 13 residues. CDR1 and CDR2 (germline): WNHNN, SYGVQD (reference sequence). Trimming took 0 bases from V and 7 from J, leaving 9 bases between them.

J is TRBJ2-5 and V is TRBV27; D not certain. The germline V and J ends were trimmed by 0 bases and 2 bases, with 7 bases remaining between them. The CDR3 is 14 amino acids. Looked up from germline, CDR1 is MNHEY and CDR2 is SMNVEV (reference sequence). DNA for the CDR3: TGTGCCAGCAGTTTATCAGGGAAACAAGAGACCCAGTACTTC. Amino acid sequence: CASSLSGKQETQYF.

This clone appeared a single time. The chain employs TRBV5-6 and TRBJ1-2; TRBD1 is a possible D gene (6 bases). The CDR3 has 16 amino acids. V lost 3 bases, J lost 5 bases, and 20 bases lay in between. The V gene's germline CDR1 is SGHDT and CDR2 YYEEEE. The CDR3 spells CASSSLFEQGPYGYTF. For the CDR3, the DNA is TGTGCCAGCAGCTCCCTGTTTGAACAGGGTCCATATGGCTACACCTTC.

This chain joins TRBV7-8 and TRBJ2-7, with D perhaps matching TRBD2 (7 bases). The CDR3 is 16 residues long. Germline V gives CDR1 SGHVS, CDR2 FQNEAQ. V lost 1 base, J lost 2 bases, and 15 bases lay in between. Here the CDR3 DNA reads TGTGCCAGCAGCTTAGAGTATCGGGGGGCTACCTACGAGCAGTACTTC. Translating gives CASSLEYRGATYEQYF.

Here the CDR3 reads CASTNGGRGEGYTF. In DNA, the CDR3 is TGTGCCAGCACCAACGGTGGCAGGGGAGAAGGCTACACCTTC. V usage is TRBV7-9 and J usage is TRBJ1-2, with D maybe TRBD1 (6 bases). Germline CDR1 reads SEHNR; CDR2 reads FQNEAQ (reference sequence). This CDR3 spans 14 amino acids. Trimming left V 7 bases short and J 8 bases short, with 20 bases between.

This clone was found once. The rearrangement joins TRBV7-9 to TRBJ1-2; TRBD1 matches at 7 bases. Germline trimming cut 10 bases from V and 5 bases from J; bases unmatched to any gene: 13. The length of the CDR3 is 14 residues. Germline CDR1 is SEHNR and CDR2 is FQNEAQ (reference sequence). CDR3 nucleotides: TGTGCCACGGTGCCTCCGACAGGGAATTATGGCTACACCTTC. Translation: CATVPPTGNYGYTF.

The chain couples TRBV7-3 to TRBJ2-2; D not certain. V was clipped by 4 bases and J by 6 bases, with 12 bases between them. The CDR3 runs 14 residues. Germline loops: CDR1 SGHTA, CDR2 FQGTGA. Here the CDR3 DNA reads TGTGCCAGCAGCTGGCCCGACCAACCCGGGGAGCTGTTTTTT. As protein: CASSWPDQPGELFF.

To note about this clone: The same CDR3 also results from other DNA sequences found in this sample. The V and J genes are TRBV27 and TRBJ1-2; the D gene is possibly TRBD1 (5 bases). Between the trimmed V and J ends, which lost 5 bases and 1 base, there was a span of 8 bases. Germline V lookup: CDR1 MNHEY, CDR2 SMNVEV (reference sequence). CDR3 length: 13 amino acids. CDR3 loop: CASSRGYNYGYTF. In DNA form, the CDR3 reads TGTGCCAGCAGTCGGGGGTATAACTATGGCTACACCTTC.

V is TRBV5-1 and J is TRBJ2-5; 7 bases align to TRBD2. V lost 8 bases and J lost 5; bases outside the gene matches: 12. CDR3 length equals 14 residues. Germline V gene sequence: CDR1 SGHRS, CDR2 YFSETQ. In DNA form, the CDR3 reads TGCGCCAGTTGTGCGGGAGAAGGGGTTGAGACCCAGTACTTC. This encodes CASCAGEGVETQYF.

This sequence joins TRBV7-2 and TRBJ2-5; no definite D call. The V and J ends lost 7 bases and 1 base respectively, with 7 bases between them. CDR1 is SGHTA, CDR2 FQGNSA, per germline. The CDR3 is 12 amino acids. The CDR3 nucleotides read TGTGCCAGCACCCCCCGCCAAGAGACCCAGTACTTC. It specifies CASTPRQETQYF.

The chain recombines TRBV28 with TRBJ2-1; 7 bases agree with TRBD2. The junction had 11 bases not matched to a gene; V was cut back by 1 base and J by 8 bases. Germline-derived CDR1 and CDR2 are MDHEN and SYDVKM. The CDR3 loop spans 16 amino acids. CDR3 loop: CASSLSWQAGWYEQFF. CDR3 nucleotide sequence: TGTGCCAGCAGTTTATCCTGGCAAGCGGGATGGTATGAGCAGTTCTTC. Filled out from reference TRBV28 and TRBJ2-1, the complete variable domain reads DVKVTQSSRYLVKRTGEKVFLECVQDMDHENMFWYRQDPGLGLRLIYFSYDVKMKEKGDIPEGYSVSREKKERFSLILESASTNQTSMYLCASSLSWQAGWYEQFFGPGTRLTVL.

The genes are TRBV7-9 and TRBJ2-7, with 11 bases lining up with TRBD1. V was clipped by 4 bases and J by 7 bases; unmatched bases: 12. CDR3 length equals 16 residues. Per the germline V gene, CDR1 is SEHNR and CDR2 is FQNEAQ (reference sequence). The CDR3 loop reads CASSSLPGQGAGEQYF. DNA for the CDR3: TGTGCCAGCAGCTCACTCCCCGGACAGGGGGCGGGGGAGCAGTACTTC.

This clone was picked up one time. The rearrangement uses TRBV13 and TRBJ2-7; 7 bases line up with TRBD1. With V trimmed by 4 bases and J by 4 bases, 7 bases remained unmatched. Germline CDR1 is PRHDT and CDR2 is FYEKMQ (reference sequence). This CDR3 comprises 14 residues. The CDR3 sequence is CASSYGTAHYEQYF. In DNA, the CDR3 is TGTGCCAGCAGCTACGGGACAGCTCATTACGAGCAGTACTTC. Drawing the rest from reference TRBV13 and TRBJ2-7, the complete variable domain is AAGVIQSPRHLIKEKRETATLKCYPIPRHDTVYWYQQGPGQDPQFLISFYEKMQSDKGSIPDRFSAQQFSDYHSELNMSSLELGDSALYFCASSYGTAHYEQYFGPGTRLTVT.

The gene calls are TRBV14 and TRBJ2-7; the D is unclear. The V gene lost 1 base and the J gene lost 0 bases, with 13 bases spanning the gap. CDR3 length: 16 amino acids. Germline V gene lookup returns CDR1 SGHDN and CDR2 FVKESK. CDR3 loop: CASSQGHQLSSYEQYF. The CDR3 DNA reads TGTGCCAGCAGCCAAGGACACCAACTCAGCTCCTACGAGCAGTACTTC.

The chain has TRBV25-1 and TRBJ1-2, with TRBD1 identical over 9 bases. The ends lost 1 base at V and 7 bases at J; junction bases unmatched: 4. There are 14 residues in the CDR3. Germline loops: CDR1 MGHDK, CDR2 SYGVNS. CDR3 loop: CASSESGTGLGYTF. The DNA for the CDR3 is TGTGCCAGCAGTGAATCCGGGACAGGGCTTGGCTACACCTTC.

This chain uses TRBV19 with TRBJ1-1; TRBD1 might be the D (6 bases). The V end was cut by 5 bases, the J end by 8 bases, with 15 bases between. The CDR3 sequence is 13 residues long. Germline CDR1 LNHDA, CDR2 SQIVND (reference sequence). The CDR3 is CASSSLTGTEAFF. CDR3 nucleotides: TGTGCCAGTAGTTCACTAACAGGGACGGAAGCTTTCTTT.

CDR3 protein: CASSYGGTGYGYTF. DNA for the CDR3: TGTGCCAGCAGTTACGGCGGGACGGGCTATGGCTACACCTTC. The rearrangement links TRBV6-6 to TRBJ1-2; TRBD1 is a possible D gene (5 bases). V lost 2 bases and J 4 bases, leaving 11 bases between the germline ends. Germline V gives CDR1 MNHNY, CDR2 SVGAGI (reference sequence). The length of the CDR3 is 14 residues.

A word on this clone: Other nucleotide sequences in the sample specify the same CDR3. The chain joins TRBV9 to TRBJ2-5, with a weak D call TRBD1 (6 bases). The CDR3 is made up of 14 amino acids. V was pared by 0 bases and J by 4 bases, with 10 bases between. CDR1 and CDR2 from the germline V gene are SGDLS and YYNGEE. CDR3 region: CASSVEGGTETQYF. In DNA, the CDR3 is TGTGCCAGCAGCGTAGAAGGGGGAACAGAGACCCAGTACTTC.

This chain links TRBV21-1 with TRBJ2-7; the D call of TRBD1 is as the table states it, not checked on the DNA. TRBV21-1 is a recognized pseudogene. The CDR3 has 15 residues. CDR3 protein: CASSEARDKYYEQYF. CDR3 sequence (DNA): TGTGCCAGCAGCGAGGCCCGGGACAAGTACTACGAGCAGTACTTC.

The J gene is TRBJ1-4, the V gene TRBV27; no definite D call. V lost 5 bases to trimming and J lost 2 bases, with 12 bases between them. The CDR3 has 15 residues. Germline assignment: CDR1 MNHEY and CDR2 SMNVEV (reference sequence). CDR3 region: CASSPLGGTNEKLFF. CDR3 DNA: TGTGCCAGCAGTCCACTTGGCGGGACTAATGAAAAACTGTTTTTT. The full variable domain, in which reference TRBV27 and TRBJ1-4 provide the parts outside the CDR3, is EAQVTQNPRYLITVTGKKLTVTCSQNMNHEYMSWYRQDPGLGLRQIYYSMNVEVTDKGDVPEGYKVSRKEKRNFPLILESPSPNQTSLYFCASSPLGGTNEKLFFGSGTQLSVL.

Only a few counts were recorded for this clone. The rearrangement uses TRBV19 and TRBJ1-2, with 7 bases identical to TRBD1. The CDR3 spans 14 residues. Trimming at V came to 3 bases and at J to 5 bases, leaving 6 bases not matched to a gene. The germline V gene has CDR1 LNHDA and CDR2 SQIVND (reference sequence). Written as DNA, the CDR3 is TGTGCCAGTAGTATCCGACAGGGAGGATATGGCTACACCTTC. This gives the protein CASSIRQGGYGYTF.